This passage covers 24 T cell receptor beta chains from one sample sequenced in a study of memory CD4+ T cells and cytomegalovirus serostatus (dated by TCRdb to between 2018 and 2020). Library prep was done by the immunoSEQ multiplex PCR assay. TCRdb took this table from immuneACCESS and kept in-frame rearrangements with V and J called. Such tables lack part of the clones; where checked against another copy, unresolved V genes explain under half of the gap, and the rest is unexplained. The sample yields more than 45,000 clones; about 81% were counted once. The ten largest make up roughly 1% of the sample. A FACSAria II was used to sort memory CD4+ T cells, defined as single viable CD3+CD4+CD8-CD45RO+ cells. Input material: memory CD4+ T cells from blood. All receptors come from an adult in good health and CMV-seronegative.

The DNA for the CDR3 is TGTGCGGGGGGAGCAGATAGCAATCAGCCCCAGCATTTT. Translated, it gives CAGGADSNQPQHF. The gene calls are TRBV28 and TRBJ1-5; D is perhaps TRBD1 (5 bases). The germline V gene encodes CDR1 MDHEN and CDR2 SYDVKM. The length of the CDR3 is 13 residues.

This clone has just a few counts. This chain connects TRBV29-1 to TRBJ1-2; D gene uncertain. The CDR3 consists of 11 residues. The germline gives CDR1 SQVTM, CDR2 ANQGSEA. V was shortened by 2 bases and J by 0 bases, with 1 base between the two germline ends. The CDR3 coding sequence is TGCAGCGTTGAATCTAACTATGGCTACACCTTC. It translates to CSVESNYGYTF.

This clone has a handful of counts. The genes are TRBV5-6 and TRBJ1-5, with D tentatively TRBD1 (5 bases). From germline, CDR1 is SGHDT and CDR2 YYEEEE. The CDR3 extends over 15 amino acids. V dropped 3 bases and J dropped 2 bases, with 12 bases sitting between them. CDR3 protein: CASSSGGAGNQPQHF. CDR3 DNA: TGTGCCAGCAGCTCTGGTGGGGCGGGCAATCAGCCCCAGCATTTT. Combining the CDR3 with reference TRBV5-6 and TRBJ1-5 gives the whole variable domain DAGVTQSPTHLIKTRGQQVTLRCSPKSGHDTVSWYQQALGQGPQFIFQYYEEEERQRGNFPDRFSGHQFPNYSSELNVNALLLGDSALYLCASSSGGAGNQPQHFGDGTRLSIL.

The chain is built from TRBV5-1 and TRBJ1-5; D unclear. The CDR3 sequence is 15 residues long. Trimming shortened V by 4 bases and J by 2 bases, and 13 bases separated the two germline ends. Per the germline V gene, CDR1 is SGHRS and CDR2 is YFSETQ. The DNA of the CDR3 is TGCGCCAGCAGCCAGGACGGAGGTGGCAATCAGCCCCAGCATTTT. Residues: CASSQDGGGNQPQHF.

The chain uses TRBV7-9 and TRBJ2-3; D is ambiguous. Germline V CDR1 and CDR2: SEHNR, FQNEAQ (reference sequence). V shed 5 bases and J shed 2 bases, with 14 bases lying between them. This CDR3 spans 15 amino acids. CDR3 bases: TGTGCCAGCAGCCGAGGTGGCAGGCTCACAGATACGCAGTATTTT. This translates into CASSRGGRLTDTQYF.

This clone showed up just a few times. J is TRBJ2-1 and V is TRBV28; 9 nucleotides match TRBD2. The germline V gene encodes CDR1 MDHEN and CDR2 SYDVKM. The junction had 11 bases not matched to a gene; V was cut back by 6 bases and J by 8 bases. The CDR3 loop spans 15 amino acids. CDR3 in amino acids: CASRPGAGGQHEQFF. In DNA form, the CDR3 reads TGTGCCAGCAGACCTGGGGCGGGAGGGCAGCATGAGCAGTTCTTC.

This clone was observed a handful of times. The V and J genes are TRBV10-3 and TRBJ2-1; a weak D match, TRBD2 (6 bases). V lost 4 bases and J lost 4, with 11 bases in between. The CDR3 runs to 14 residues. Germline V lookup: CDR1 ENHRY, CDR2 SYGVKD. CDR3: CAISGEVGYNEQFF. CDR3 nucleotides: TGTGCCATCAGTGGGGAGGTTGGGTACAATGAGCAGTTCTTC.

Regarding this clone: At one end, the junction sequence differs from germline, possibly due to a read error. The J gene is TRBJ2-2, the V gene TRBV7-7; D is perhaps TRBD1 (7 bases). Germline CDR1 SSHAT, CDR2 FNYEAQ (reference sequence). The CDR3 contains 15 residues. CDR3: CASSLSQGGTGELFF. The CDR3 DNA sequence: TGTGCTAGCAGCTTATCCCAGGGGGGCACCGGGGAGCTGTTTTTT.

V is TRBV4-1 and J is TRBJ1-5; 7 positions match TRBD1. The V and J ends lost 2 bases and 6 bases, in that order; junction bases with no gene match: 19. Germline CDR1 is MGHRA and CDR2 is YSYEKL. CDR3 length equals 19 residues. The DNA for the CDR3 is TGCGCCAGCAGCCAAAGAGGGGGTACCGGCGCAGGGGGGCGTCAGCCCCAGCATTTT. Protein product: CASSQRGGTGAGGRQPQHF.

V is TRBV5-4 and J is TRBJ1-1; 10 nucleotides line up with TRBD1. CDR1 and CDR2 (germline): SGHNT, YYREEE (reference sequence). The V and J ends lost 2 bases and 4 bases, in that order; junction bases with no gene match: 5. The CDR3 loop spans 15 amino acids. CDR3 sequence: CASSLDRGLGTEAFF. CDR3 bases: TGTGCCAGCAGCTTAGACAGGGGGCTGGGCACTGAAGCTTTCTTT.

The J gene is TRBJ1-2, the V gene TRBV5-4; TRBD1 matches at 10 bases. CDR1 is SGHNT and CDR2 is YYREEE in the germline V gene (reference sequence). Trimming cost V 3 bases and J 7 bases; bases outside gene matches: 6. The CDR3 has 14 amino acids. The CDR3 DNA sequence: TGTGCCAGCAGCTGGACAGGGGGTGGTGGTGGCTACACCTTC. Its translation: CASSWTGGGGGYTF. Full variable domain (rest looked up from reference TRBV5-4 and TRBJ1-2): ETGVTQSPTHLIKTRGQQVTLRCSSQSGHNTVSWYQQALGQGPQFIFQYYREEENGRGNFPPRFSGLQFPNYSSELNVNALELDDSALYLCASSWTGGGGGYTFGSGTRLTVV.

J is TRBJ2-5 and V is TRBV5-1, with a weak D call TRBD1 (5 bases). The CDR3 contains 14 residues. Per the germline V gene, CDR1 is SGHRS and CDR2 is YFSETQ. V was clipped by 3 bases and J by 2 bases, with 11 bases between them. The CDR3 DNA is TGCGCCAGCAGCTATTGGGGCGGTCAAGAGACCCAGTACTTC. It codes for CASSYWGGQETQYF.

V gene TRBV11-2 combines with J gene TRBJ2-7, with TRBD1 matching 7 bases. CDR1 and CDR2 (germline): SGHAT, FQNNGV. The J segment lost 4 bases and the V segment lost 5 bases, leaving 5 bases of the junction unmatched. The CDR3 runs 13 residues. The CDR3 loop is CASSQLQGYEQYF. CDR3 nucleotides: TGTGCCAGCAGCCAACTACAGGGGTACGAGCAGTACTTC.

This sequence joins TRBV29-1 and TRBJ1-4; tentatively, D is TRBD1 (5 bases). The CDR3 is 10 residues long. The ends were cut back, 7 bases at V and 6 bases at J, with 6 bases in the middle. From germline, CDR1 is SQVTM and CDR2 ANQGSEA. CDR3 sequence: CSGGDEKLFF. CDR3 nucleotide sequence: TGCAGCGGGGGGGATGAAAAACTGTTTTTT.

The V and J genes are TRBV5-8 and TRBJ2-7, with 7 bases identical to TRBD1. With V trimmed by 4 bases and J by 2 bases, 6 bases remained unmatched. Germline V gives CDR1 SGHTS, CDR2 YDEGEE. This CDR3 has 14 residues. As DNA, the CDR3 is TGTGCCAGCAGCCGGACAGGACCCGCCTACGAGCAGTACTTC. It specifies CASSRTGPAYEQYF.

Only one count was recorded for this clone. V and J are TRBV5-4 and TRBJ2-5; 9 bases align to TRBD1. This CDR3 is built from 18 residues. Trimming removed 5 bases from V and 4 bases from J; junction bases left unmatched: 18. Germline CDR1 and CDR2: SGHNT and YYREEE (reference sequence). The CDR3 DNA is TGTGCCAGCAGGGACAGCGTCACAGGGGGCCCCCGGGTAGAGACCCAGTACTTC. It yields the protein CASRDSVTGGPRVETQYF.

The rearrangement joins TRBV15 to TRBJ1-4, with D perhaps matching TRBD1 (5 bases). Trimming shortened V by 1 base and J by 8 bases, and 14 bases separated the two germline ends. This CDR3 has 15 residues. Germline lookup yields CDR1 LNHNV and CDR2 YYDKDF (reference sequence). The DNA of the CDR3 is TGTGCCACCAGCAGAGTTGGACACAGAGGGGAAAAACTGTTTTTT. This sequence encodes CATSRVGHRGEKLFF.

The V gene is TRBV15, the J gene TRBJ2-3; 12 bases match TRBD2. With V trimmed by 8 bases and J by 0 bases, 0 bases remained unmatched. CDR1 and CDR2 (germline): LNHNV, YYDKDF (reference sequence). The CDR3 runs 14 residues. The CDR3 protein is CATGTSGSTDTQYF. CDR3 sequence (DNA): TGTGCCACCGGGACTAGCGGGAGCACAGATACGCAGTATTTT.

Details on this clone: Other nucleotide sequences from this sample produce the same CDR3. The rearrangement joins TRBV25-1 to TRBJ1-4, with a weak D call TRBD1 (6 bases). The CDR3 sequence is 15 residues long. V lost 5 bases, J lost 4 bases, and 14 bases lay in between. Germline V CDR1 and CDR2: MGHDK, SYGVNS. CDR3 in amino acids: CASSPRRGINEKLFF. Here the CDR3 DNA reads TGTGCCAGCAGTCCGCGTAGGGGGATTAATGAAAAACTGTTTTTT. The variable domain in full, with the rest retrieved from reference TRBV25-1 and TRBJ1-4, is EADIYQTPRYLVIGTGKKITLECSQTMGHDKMYWYQQDPGMELHLIHYSYGVNSTEKGDLSSESTVSRIRTEHFPLTLESARPSHTSQYLCASSPRRGINEKLFFGSGTQLSVL.

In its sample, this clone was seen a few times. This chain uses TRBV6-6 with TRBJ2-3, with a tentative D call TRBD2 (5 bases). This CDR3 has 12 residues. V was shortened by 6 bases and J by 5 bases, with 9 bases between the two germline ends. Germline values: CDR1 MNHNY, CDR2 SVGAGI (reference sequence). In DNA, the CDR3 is TGTGCCAGCAGCCCCCGGGAAGATACGCAGTATTTT. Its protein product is CASSPREDTQYF.

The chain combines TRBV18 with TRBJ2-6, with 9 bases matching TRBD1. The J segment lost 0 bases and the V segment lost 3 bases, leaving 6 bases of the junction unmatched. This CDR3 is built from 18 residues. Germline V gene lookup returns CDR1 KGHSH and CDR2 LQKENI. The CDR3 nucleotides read TGTGCCAGCTCACCCCCGGGACAGGGTCTCTCTGGGGCCAACGTCCTGACTTTC. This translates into CASSPPGQGLSGANVLTF.

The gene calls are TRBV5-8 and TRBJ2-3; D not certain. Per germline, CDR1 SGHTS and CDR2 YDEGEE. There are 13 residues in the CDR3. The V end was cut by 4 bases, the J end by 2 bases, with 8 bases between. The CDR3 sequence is CASSQDSTDTQYF. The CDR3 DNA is TGTGCCAGCAGCCAGGATTCCACAGATACGCAGTATTTT.

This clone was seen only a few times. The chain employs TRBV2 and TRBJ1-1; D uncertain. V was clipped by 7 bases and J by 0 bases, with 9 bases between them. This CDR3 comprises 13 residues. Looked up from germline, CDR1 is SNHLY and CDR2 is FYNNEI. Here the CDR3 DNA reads TGTGCCAGCAAAACAGATATGAACACTGAAGCTTTCTTT. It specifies CASKTDMNTEAFF.

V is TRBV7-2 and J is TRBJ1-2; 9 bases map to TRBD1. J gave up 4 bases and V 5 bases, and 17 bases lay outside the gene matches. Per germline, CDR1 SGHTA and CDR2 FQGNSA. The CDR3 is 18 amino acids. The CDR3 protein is CASSPSGTGPLLIYGYTF. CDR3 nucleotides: TGTGCCAGCAGCCCTAGCGGGACAGGGCCTCTCCTCATCTATGGCTACACCTTC.